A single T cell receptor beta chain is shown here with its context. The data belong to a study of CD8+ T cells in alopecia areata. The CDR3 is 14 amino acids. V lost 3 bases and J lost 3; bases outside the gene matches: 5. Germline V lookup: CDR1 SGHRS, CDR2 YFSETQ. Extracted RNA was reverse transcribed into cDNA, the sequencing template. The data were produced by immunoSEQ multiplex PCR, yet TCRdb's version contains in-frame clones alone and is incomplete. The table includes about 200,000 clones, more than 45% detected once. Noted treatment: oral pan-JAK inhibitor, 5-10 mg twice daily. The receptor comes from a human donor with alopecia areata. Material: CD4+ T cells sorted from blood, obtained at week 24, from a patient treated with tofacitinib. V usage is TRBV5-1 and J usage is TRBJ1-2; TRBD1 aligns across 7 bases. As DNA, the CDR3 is TGCGCCAGCAGCTCGGGACAGCCTGACTATGGCTACACCTTC. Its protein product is CASSSGQPDYGYTF.